These 3 T cell receptor beta chains originate from one sample sequenced in a study of cytomegalovirus exposure and HLA in healthy donors. PCR used 60 Vbeta primers and 13 Jbeta primers. TCRdb's copy holds only in-frame clones and misses some; the assay was immunoSEQ multiplex PCR. The sample lists around 250,000 clones; 75% to 85% were seen once. Sequenced material: PBMCs. All receptors derive from an older woman in good health and CMV-seropositive.

This chain links TRBV18 with TRBJ1-1, with D hard to call. V dropped 3 bases and J dropped 0 bases, with 11 bases sitting between them. This CDR3 contains 15 residues. CDR1 is KGHSH and CDR2 is LQKENI in the germline V gene. The CDR3 DNA is TGTGCCAGCTCACCGATGGGCAGCATGAACACTGAAGCTTTCTTT. Protein product: CASSPMGSMNTEAFF.

The chain has TRBV7-8 and TRBJ1-2; D remains ambiguous. The CDR3 is made up of 14 amino acids. Trimming took 2 bases from V and 5 from J, leaving 12 bases between them. CDR1 and CDR2 (germline): SGHVS, FQNEAQ. The CDR3 DNA reads as TGTGCCAGCAGCTTATCTGAACAGAATTATGGCTACACCTTC. Protein: CASSLSEQNYGYTF. Drawing the rest from reference TRBV7-8 and TRBJ1-2, the complete variable domain is GAGVSQSPRYKVAKRGQDVALRCDPISGHVSLFWYQQALGQGPEFLTYFQNEAQLDKSGLPSDRFFAERPEGSVSTLKIQRTQQEDSAVYLCASSLSEQNYGYTFGSGTRLTVV.

The rearrangement joins TRBV28 to TRBJ2-3, with D tentatively TRBD2 (6 bases). V lost 5 bases and J lost 3, with 15 bases in between. The CDR3 extends over 15 amino acids. CDR1 and CDR2 (germline): MDHEN, SYDVKM. In DNA form, the CDR3 reads TGTGCCAGCAGTACCTCAGGGACTGCAACAGATACGCAGTATTTT. Translating it yields CASSTSGTATDTQYF.